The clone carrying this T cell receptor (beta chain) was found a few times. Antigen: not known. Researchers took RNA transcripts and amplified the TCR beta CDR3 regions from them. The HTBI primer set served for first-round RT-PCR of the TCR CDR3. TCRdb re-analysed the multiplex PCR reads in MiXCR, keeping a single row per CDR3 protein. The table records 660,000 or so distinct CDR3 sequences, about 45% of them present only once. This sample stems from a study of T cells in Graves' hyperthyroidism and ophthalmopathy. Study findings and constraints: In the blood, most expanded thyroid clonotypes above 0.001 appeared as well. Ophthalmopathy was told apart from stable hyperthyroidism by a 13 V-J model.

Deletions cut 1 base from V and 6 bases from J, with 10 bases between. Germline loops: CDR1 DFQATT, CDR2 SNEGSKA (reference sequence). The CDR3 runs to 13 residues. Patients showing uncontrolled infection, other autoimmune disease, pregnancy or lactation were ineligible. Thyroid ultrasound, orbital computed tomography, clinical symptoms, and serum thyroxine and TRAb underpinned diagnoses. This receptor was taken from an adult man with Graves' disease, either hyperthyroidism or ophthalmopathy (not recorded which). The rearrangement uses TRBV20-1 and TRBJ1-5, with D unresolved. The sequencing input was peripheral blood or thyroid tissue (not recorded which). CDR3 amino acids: CSARAQAPQPQHF. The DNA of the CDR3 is TGCAGTGCTAGAGCCCAAGCACCTCAGCCCCAGCATTTT.